This TCR beta chain was sequenced for a study of T cell responses to AZD1222 COVID-19 vaccine. As concerns this clone: The antigen remains undetermined.

J lost 5 bases, V lost 3 bases, and 11 bases had no gene match. Germline CDR1 and CDR2: KGHSH and LQKENI. CDR3 length: 16 residues. Study-wide points: Just a handful of AZD1222 recipients tested seropositive at baseline.

Method: immunoSEQ multiplex PCR; TCRdb's copy keeps in-frame clones and lacks some. There are about 120,000 clones in the sample; around 91% occur only once, and about 4% lies in the top ten. The chain is built from TRBV18 and TRBJ1-1; TRBD1 agrees at 8 bases. The sample in question was peripheral blood, obtained on day 0 of MenACWY control vaccination. The clonotype comes from an adult in good health. As DNA, the CDR3 is TGTGCCAGCTCACCGCAACTTACAGGGGGAAGGACTGAAGCTTTCTTT. Translation gives CASSPQLTGGRTEAFF.